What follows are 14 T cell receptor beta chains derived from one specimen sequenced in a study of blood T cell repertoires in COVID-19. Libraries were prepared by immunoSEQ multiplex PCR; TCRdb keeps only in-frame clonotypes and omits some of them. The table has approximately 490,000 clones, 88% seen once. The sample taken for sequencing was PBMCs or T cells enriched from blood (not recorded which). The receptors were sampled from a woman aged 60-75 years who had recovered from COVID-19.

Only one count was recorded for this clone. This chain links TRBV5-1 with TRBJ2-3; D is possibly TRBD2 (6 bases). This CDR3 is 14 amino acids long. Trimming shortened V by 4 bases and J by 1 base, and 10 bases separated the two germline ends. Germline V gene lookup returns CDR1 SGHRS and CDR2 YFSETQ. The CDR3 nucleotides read TGCGCCAGCAGCGATCCGGGGGGCACAGATACGCAGTATTTT. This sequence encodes CASSDPGGTDTQYF.

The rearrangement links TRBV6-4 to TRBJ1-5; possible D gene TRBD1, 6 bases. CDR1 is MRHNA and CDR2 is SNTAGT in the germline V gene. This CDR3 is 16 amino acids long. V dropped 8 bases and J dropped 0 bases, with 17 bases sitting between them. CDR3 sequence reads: CASLGQTCYSNQPQHF. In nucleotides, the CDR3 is TGTGCCAGCCTCGGACAGACCTGCTATAGCAATCAGCCCCAGCATTTT.

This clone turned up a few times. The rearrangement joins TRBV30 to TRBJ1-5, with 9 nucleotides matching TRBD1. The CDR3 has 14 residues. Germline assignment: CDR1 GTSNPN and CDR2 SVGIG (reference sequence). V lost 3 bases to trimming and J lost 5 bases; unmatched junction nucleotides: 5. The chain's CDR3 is CAWRGQGRDQPQHF. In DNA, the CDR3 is TGTGCCTGGAGGGGACAGGGCCGGGATCAGCCCCAGCATTTT.

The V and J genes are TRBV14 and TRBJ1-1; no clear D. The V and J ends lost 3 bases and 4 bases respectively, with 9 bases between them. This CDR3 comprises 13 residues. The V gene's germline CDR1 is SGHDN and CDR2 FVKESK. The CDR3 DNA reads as TGTGCCAGCAGCCAGAGTAGGAGCACTGAAGCTTTCTTT. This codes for CASSQSRSTEAFF. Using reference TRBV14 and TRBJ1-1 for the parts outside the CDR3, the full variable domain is EAGVTQFPSHSVIEKGQTVTLRCDPISGHDNLYWYRRVMGKEIKFLLHFVKESKQDESGMPNNRFLAERTGGTYSTLKVQPAELEDSGVYFCASSQSRSTEAFFGQGTRLTVV.

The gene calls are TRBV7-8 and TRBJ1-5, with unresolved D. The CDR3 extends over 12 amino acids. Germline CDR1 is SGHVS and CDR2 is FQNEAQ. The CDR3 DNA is TGTCCCGGCAGGCCGTGGGAGGGGCCCCAGCATTTT. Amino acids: CPGRPWEGPQHF.

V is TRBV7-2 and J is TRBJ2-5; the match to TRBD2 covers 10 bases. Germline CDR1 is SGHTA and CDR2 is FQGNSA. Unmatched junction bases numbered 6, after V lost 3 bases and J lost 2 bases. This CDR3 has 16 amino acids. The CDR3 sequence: CASSLAGTSAQETQYF. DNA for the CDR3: TGTGCCAGCAGCTTGGCAGGGACTAGCGCACAAGAGACCCAGTACTTC.

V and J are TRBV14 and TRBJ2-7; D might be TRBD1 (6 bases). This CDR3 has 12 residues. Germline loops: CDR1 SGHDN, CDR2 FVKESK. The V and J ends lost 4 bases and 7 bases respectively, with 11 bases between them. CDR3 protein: CASSLTGTEQYV. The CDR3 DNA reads TGTGCCAGCAGCCTGACCGGGACAGAGCAGTACGTC.

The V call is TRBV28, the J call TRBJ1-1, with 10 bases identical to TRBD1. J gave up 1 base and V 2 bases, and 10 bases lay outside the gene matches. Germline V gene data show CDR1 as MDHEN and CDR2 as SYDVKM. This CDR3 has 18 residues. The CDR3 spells CASSLPLMTGGWNTEAFF. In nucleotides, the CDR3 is TGTGCCAGCAGTTTACCGTTGATGACAGGGGGCTGGAACACTGAAGCTTTCTTT.

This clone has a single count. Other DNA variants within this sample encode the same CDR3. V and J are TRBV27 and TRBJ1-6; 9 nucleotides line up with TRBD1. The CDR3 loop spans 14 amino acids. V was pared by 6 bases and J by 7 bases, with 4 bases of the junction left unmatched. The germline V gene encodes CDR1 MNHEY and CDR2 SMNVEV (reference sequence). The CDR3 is CASRLTGGNSPLHF. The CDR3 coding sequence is TGTGCCAGCAGGCTGACAGGGGGGAATTCACCCCTCCACTTT.

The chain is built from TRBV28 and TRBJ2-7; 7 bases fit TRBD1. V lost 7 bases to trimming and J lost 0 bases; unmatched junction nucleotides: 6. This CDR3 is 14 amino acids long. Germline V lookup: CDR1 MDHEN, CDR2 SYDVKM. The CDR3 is CASNPTGSSYEQYV. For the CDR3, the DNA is TGTGCCAGCAACCCGACAGGGTCCTCCTACGAGCAGTACGTC.

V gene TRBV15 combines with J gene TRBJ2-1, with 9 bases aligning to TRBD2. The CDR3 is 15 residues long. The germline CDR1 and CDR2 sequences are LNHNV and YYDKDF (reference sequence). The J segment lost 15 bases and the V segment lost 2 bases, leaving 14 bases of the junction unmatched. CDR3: CATSRRRPSGGPGFF. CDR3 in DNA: TGTGCCACCAGCAGAAGGCGCCCAAGCGGGGGGCCGGGGTTCTTC.

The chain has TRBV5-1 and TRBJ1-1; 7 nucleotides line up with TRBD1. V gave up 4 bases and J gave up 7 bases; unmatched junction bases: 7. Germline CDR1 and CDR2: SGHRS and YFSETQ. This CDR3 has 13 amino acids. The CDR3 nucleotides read TGCGCCAGCAGCAGGGGGACAGATGGTGAAGCTTTCTTT. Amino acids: CASSRGTDGEAFF.

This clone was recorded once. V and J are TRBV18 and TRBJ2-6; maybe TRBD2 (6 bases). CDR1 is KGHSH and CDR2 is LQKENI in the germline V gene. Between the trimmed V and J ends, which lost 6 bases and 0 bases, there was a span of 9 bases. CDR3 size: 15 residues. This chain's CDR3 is CASSRGSSGANVLTF. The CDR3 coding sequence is TGTGCCAGCTCTCGGGGGAGCTCTGGGGCCAACGTCCTGACTTTC.

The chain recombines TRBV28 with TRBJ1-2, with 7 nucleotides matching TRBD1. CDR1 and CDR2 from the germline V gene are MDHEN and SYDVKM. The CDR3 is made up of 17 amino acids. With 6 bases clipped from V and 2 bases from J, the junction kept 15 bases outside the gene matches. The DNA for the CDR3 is TGTGCCAGCAGACATCGACGACAGGGAACCTACAACTATGGCTACACCTTC. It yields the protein CASRHRRQGTYNYGYTF.